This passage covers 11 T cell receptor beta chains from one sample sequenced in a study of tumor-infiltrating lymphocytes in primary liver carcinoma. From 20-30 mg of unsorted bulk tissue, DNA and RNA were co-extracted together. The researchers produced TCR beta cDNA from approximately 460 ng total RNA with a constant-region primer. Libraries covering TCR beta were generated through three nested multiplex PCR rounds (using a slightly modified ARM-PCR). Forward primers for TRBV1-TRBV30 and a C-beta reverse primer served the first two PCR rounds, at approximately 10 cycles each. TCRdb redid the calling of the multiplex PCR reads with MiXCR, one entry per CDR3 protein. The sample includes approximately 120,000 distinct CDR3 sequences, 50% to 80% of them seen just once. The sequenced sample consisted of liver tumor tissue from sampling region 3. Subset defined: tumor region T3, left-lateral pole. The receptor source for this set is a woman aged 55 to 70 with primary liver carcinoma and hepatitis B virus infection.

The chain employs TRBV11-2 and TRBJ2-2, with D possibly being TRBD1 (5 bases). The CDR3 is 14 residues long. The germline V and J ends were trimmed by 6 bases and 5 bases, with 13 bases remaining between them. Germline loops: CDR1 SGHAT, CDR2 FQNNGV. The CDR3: CASSSRQKTGELFF. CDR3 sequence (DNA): TGTGCCAGCAGTAGCCGACAGAAGACCGGGGAGCTGTTTTTT.

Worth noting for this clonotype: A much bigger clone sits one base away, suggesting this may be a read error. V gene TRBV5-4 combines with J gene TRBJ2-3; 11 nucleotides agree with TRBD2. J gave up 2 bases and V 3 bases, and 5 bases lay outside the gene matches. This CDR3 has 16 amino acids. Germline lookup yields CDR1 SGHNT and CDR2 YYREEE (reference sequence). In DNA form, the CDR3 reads TGTGCCAGCAGCTCCGGGACTAGCGGACCCACAGATACGCAGTATTTT. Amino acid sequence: CASSSGTSGPTDTQYF.

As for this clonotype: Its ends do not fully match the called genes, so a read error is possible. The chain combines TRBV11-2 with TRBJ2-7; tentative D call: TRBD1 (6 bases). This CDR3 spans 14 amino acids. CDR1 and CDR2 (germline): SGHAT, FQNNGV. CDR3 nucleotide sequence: TGTGTCAGCAGCCCCCGGACAGATTCCTTCGAGCAGTACTTC. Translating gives CVSSPRTDSFEQYF. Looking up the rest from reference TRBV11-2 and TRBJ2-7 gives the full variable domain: EAGVAQSPRYKIIEKRQSVAFWCNPISGHATLYWYQQILGQGPKLLIQFQNNGVVDDSQLPKDRFSAERLKGVDSTLKIQPAKLEDSAVYLCVSSPRTDSFEQYFGPGTRLTVT.

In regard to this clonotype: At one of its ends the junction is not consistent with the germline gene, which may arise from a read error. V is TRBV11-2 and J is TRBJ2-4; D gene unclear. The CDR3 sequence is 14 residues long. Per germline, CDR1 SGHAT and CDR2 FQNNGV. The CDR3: CASSSRHGANIQHF. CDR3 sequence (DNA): TGTGCCAGCAGCTCCCGACATGGAGCAAACATTCAGCACTTC.

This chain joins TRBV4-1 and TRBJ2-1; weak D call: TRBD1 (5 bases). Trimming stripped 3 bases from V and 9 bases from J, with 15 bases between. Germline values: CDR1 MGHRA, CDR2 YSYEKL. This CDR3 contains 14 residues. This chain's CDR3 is CASSHLTGAGEQFF. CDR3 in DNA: TGCGCCAGCAGCCATCTCACAGGCGCAGGTGAGCAGTTCTTC.

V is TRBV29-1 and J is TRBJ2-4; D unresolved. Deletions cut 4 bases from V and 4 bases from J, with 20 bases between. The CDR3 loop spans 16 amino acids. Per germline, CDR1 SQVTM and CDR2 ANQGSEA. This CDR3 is CSVAFLKGQFKNIQYF. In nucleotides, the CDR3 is TGCAGCGTTGCTTTTCTGAAGGGCCAATTTAAAAACATTCAGTACTTC.

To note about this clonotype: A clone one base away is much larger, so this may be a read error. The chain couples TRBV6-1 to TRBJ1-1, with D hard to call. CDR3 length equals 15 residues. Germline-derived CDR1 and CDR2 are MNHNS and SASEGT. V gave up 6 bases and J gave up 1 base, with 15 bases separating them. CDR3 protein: CASSQWSAPNTEAFF. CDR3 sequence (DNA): TGTGCCAGCAGCCAGTGGTCGGCACCGAACACTGAAGCTTTCTTT.

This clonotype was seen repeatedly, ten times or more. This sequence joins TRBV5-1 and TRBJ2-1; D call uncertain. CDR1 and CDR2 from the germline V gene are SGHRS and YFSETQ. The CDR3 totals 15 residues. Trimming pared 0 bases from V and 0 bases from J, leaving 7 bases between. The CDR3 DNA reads TGCGCCAGCAGCTTGGGGGTAAGCTCCTACAATGAGCAGTTCTTC. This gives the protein CASSLGVSSYNEQFF. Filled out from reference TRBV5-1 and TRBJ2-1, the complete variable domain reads KAGVTQTPRYLIKTRGQQVTLSCSPISGHRSVSWYQQTPGQGLQFLFEYFSETQRNKGNFPGRFSGRQFSNSRSEMNVSTLELGDSALYLCASSLGVSSYNEQFFGPGTRLTVL.

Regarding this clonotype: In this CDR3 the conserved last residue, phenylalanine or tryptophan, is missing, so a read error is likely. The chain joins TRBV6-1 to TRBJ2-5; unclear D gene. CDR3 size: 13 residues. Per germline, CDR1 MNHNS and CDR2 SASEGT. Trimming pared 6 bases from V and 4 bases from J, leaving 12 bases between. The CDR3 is CASRSFRVETQYY. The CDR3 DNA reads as TGTGCCAGCAGAAGTTTTCGGGTAGAGACCCAGTACTAC.

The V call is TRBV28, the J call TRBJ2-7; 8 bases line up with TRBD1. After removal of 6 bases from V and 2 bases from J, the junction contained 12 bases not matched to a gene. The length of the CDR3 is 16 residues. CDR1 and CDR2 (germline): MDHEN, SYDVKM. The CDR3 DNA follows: TGTGCCAGCAGCCCTAGGGGGGACAGGCGCACCTACGAGCAGTACTTC. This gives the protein CASSPRGDRRTYEQYF.

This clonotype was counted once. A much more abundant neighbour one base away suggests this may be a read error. The CDR3 sequence is CASSQDVSGRYEQYF. Written as DNA, the CDR3 is TGTGCCAGCAGCCAAGATGTTAGCGGGAGGTACGAGCAGTACTTC. This rearrangement joins TRBV4-2 to TRBJ2-7, with 10 bases fitting TRBD2. CDR1 is LGHNA and CDR2 is YNFKEQ in the germline V gene. The V gene end was trimmed by 0 bases and the J gene end by 4 bases; junction bases not matched to a gene: 3. The CDR3 runs to 15 residues.